This TCR beta chain was recovered during a study of control samples from healthy donors and cancer patients. Profiled with immunoSEQ multiplex PCR; TCRdb holds only in-frame clones, not every one. The sample includes about 94,000 clones, about nine tenths of them seen just once. Trimming removed 5 bases from V and 5 bases from J, with 12 bases in between. There are 13 residues in the CDR3. CDR1 and CDR2 from the germline V gene are SEHNR and FQNEAQ (reference sequence). The sample consisted of blood. This TCR was recovered from a woman aged 18-29 years in good health. The V and J genes are TRBV7-9 and TRBJ1-2; maybe TRBD1 (6 bases). In DNA form, the CDR3 reads TGTGCCAGCAGCCTCACGGACAGTTATGGCTACACCTTC. Translated, it gives CASSLTDSYGYTF.